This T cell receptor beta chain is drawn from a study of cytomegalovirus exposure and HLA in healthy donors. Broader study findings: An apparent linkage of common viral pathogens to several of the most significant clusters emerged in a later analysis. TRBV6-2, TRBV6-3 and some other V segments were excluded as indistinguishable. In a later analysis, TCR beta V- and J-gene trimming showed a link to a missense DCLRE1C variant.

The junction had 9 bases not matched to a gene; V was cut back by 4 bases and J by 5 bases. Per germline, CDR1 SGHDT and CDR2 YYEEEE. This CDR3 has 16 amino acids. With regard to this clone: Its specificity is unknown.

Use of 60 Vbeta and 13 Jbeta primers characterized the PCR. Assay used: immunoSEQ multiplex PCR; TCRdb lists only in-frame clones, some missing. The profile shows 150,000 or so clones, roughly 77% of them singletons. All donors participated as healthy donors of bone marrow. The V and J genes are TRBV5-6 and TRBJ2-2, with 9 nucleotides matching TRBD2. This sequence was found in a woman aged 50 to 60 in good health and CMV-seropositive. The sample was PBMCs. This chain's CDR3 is CASSVLAGVRTGELFF. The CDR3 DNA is TGTGCCAGCAGCGTATTAGCGGGAGTCCGTACCGGGGAGCTGTTTTTT.